A selection of T cell receptor beta chains follows, all from one sample in a study of blood T cell repertoires in COVID-19. Clones were sequenced by immunoSEQ multiplex PCR, and TCRdb holds only the in-frame ones, with some missing. The sample has around 150,000 clones, 88% seen once; the top ten hold 10%. Input material: peripheral blood. These receptors originate from a man in his 60s with active or convalescent COVID-19. Each CDR3 is given with its conserved first and last residue. Each record gives: CDR3 DNA, CDR3 protein, clone size, D gene, J gene, V gene. A D gene is named only where the DNA matches it firmly. A clone size is listed for some rows: how often the clone was seen (once, few, many), or a class if it is expanded.

TGTGCCAGCAGCTCAGCCTGGACAGGGGGAGGCTACACCTTC CASSSAWTGGGYTF . TRBD1 TRBJ1-2 TRBV11-2
TGTGCCAGCAGCGGGAGTGTCGGCGAGCAGTACTTC CASSGSVGEQYF . . TRBJ2-7 TRBV9
TGTGCCAGCGCACAGGGGAATCAGCCCCAGCATTTT CASAQGNQPQHF . TRBD1 TRBJ1-5 TRBV28
TGTGCCACCAGCAGAGGAGTTAGTAACACCGGGGAGCTGTTTTTT CATSRGVSNTGELFF . . TRBJ2-2 TRBV15
TGTGCCAGCAGCTTGGGCATAAGCATGAACACTGAAGCTTTCTTT CASSLGISMNTEAFF once . TRBJ1-1 TRBV5-6
TGTGCCAGCAGCGTAGATCGAGGGGGAACTAGCACAGATACGCAGTATTTT CASSVDRGGTSTDTQYF . . TRBJ2-3 TRBV9
TGTGCCAGCAGCCAAGCTGTTATTCCCAATCAGCCCCAGCATTTT CASSQAVIPNQPQHF . . TRBJ1-5 TRBV3-1/TRBV3-2
TGTGCCAGCAGTTTTGACAGGGGGGGGCAGCCCCAGCATTTT CASSFDRGGQPQHF . TRBD1 TRBJ1-5 TRBV2
TGTGCCAGCAACCTATCGGACAGGGTACTAGCGGGAAACTACTATGAGCAGTTCTTC CASNLSDRVLAGNYYEQFF . TRBD2 TRBJ2-1 TRBV28
TGCGCCAGCAGCCTGGGGAACCAGGGCGCAAACTATGGCTACACCTTC CASSLGNQGANYGYTF . . TRBJ1-2 TRBV5-1
TGTGCCAGCAGTGGCGCTGGGACAGGGAGCTCCTACGAGCAGTACTTC CASSGAGTGSSYEQYF . TRBD1 TRBJ2-7 TRBV28
TGTGCCAGCAGCCCCGGGGGCTCTGGGGCCAACGTCCTGACTTTC CASSPGGSGANVLTF . . TRBJ2-6 TRBV28
TGTGCCAGTAGTATAGCGGGTAGCGGGACCTACAATGAGCAGTTCTTC CASSIAGSGTYNEQFF . TRBD2 TRBJ2-1 TRBV19
TGTGCCAGCAGCCTATCGGGGGTAGCTGGAAACACCATATATTTT CASSLSGVAGNTIYF . . TRBJ1-3 TRBV5-5
TGCGCCAGCAGCTCGAATGCGCTTGGACTAGCGGGACTTGACGAGCAGTACTTC CASSSNALGLAGLDEQYF . TRBD2 TRBJ2-7 TRBV5-1
TGTGCCAGCAGTATCGACAGGGTCTACGAGCAGTACTTC CASSIDRVYEQYF . TRBD1 TRBJ2-7 TRBV12-3/TRBV12-4
TGTGCCAGCAGTTTAGGCCTCATTCCCTACGAGCAGTACTTC CASSLGLIPYEQYF . . TRBJ2-7 TRBV28
TGTGCCACCAGTGATCGGGACAGTAGGGACACTGAAGCTTTCTTT CATSDRDSRDTEAFF . TRBD1 TRBJ1-1 TRBV24-1
TGTGCCAGCAGTGCTGAGGACAGGGACGAGCAGTACTTC CASSAEDRDEQYF . TRBD1 TRBJ2-7 TRBV28
TGTGCCAGAAAAGACCGGGTCGATGAGCAGTTCTTC CARKDRVDEQFF . . TRBJ2-1 TRBV2
TGTGCCAGCAGTACATACTCCTACGAGCAGTACTTC CASSTYSYEQYF . . TRBJ2-7 TRBV6-6
TGTGCCTGGCAGGGGGCGGCTAATGAAAAACTGTTTTTT CAWQGAANEKLFF . TRBD1 TRBJ1-4 TRBV30
TGTGCCAGCAGCTTACGACTAGCGGGAGACAATGAGCAGTTCTTC CASSLRLAGDNEQFF . TRBD2 TRBJ2-1 TRBV9
TGCAGCGTTGAAAGGGGTTTGACAGGGGCGATCACTGAAGCTTTCTTT CSVERGLTGAITEAFF . TRBD1 TRBJ1-1 TRBV29-1
TGTGCCAGCAGTTTAACTCCCGGAGACGCTTTCTTT CASSLTPGDAFF . . TRBJ1-1 TRBV28
TGTGCCAGCAGCTTTGGCCTAGCGGGAGACAATGAGCAGTTCTTC CASSFGLAGDNEQFF once TRBD2 TRBJ2-1 TRBV11-1
TGTGCCAGCAGATCCTATTCAGGCCTCCCCAACTACGAGCAGTACTTC CASRSYSGLPNYEQYF . . TRBJ2-7 TRBV28
TGTGCCAGCTCACCACCGCGTAGCGGCCAAGAGACCCAGTACTTC CASSPPRSGQETQYF . . TRBJ2-5 TRBV18
TGCGCCAGCAGCTTGGCTCCGGGACTAGCGGGAGTCTACACGACCTACGAGCAGTACTTC CASSLAPGLAGVYTTYEQYF . TRBD2 TRBJ2-7 TRBV5-1
TGCGCCAGCAGTCAACAGGGTTATCTCAATCAGCCCCAGCATTTT CASSQQGYLNQPQHF . . TRBJ1-5 TRBV23-1
TGTGCCAGCAGTCTTGGGACAGCTAACTATGGCTACACCTTC CASSLGTANYGYTF once TRBD1 TRBJ1-2 TRBV28
TGCGCCAGCAGCCAAACTAGCGGGAGGGCCGGGGCAGATACGCAGTATTTT CASSQTSGRAGADTQYF . TRBD2 TRBJ2-3 TRBV4-1
TGTGCCACCCGGGACAGGGACTCCCCGGTCGCCTACAATGAGCAGTTCTTC CATRDRDSPVAYNEQFF . TRBD1 TRBJ2-1 TRBV28
TGTGCCAGCAGGGTGCTGGGGCAGGGGGCTCACAATGAGCAGTTCTTC CASRVLGQGAHNEQFF . TRBD1 TRBJ2-1 TRBV6-6
TGTGCCAGCAGCTTGGCGACTAGCGCCTCCTACAATGAGCAGTTCTTC CASSLATSASYNEQFF . TRBD2 TRBJ2-1 TRBV7-2
TGTGCCAGCAGTGAACGCCTTTCCGCGGCTTTT CASSERLSAAF . . TRBJ1-3 TRBV6-1
TGTGCCAGCAGCTATACCCAGGGGGCCGAGCAGTACTTC CASSYTQGAEQYF . TRBD1 TRBJ2-7 TRBV7-6
TGTGCCAGCAGGGGACTAGCGGGAGGTCAGACCGGGGAGCTGTTTTTT CASRGLAGGQTGELFF . TRBD2 TRBJ2-2 TRBV25-1
TGTGCCACCAGCAGGGGAGACTTTTCACCCCTCCACTTT CATSRGDFSPLHF . . TRBJ1-6 TRBV24-1
TGTGCCAGCAGTTTAGGCGGGAGGGTCTACAATGAGCAGTTCTTC CASSLGGRVYNEQFF once TRBD2 TRBJ2-1 TRBV28
TGCGCCAGCAGCAAGGGACAGGGGGTTCAAGAGACCCAGTACTTC CASSKGQGVQETQYF . TRBD1 TRBJ2-5 TRBV5-1
TGTGCCATCAGTGACGGGACTAGCGGGGGTGGGTATGAGCAGTTCTTC CAISDGTSGGGYEQFF . TRBD2 TRBJ2-1 TRBV10-3